The text below deals with one T cell receptor beta chain. TCRdb keeps only in-frame clones here, not all; method: immunoSEQ multiplex PCR. The sample consists of about 73,000 clones, 90% to 95% of them appearing once. The entry originates in a study of technical replicates of blood from several donors. V gave up 0 bases and J gave up 0 bases, with 11 bases separating them. This CDR3 is built from 15 residues. Looked up from germline, CDR1 is SQVTM and CDR2 is ANQGSEA. The V call is TRBV29-1, the J call TRBJ1-1, with D tentatively TRBD1 (6 bases). The sequence came from a human donor in good health. Some clones in this sample may be carry-over from other donors' samples. Source material: PBMCs. DNA of the CDR3: TGCAGCGTTGAAGATAGGCAGGGGTTGAACACTGAAGCTTTCTTT. It codes for CSVEDRQGLNTEAFF.